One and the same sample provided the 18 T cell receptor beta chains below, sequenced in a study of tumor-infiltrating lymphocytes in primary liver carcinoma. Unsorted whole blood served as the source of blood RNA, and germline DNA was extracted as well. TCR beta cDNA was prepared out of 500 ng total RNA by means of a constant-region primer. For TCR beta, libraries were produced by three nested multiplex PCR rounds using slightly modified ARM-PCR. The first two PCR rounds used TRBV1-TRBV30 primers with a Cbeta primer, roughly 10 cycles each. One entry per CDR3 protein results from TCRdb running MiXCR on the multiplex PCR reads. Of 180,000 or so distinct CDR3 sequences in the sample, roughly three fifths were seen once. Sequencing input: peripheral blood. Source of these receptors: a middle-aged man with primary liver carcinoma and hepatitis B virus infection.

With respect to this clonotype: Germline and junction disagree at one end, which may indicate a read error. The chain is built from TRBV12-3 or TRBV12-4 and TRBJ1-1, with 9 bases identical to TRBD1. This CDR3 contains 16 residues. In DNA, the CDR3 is TGTGCCAGCAGTTTAAAAACAGGGGGCGAGAACATTGAAGCTTTCTTT. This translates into CASSLKTGGENIEAFF.

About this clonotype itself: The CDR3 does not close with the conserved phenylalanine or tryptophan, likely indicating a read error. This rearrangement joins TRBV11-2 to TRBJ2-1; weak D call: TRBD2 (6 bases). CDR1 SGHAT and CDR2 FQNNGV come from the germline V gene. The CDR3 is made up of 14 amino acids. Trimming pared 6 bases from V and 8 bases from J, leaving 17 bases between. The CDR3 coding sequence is TGTGCCAGCAGAAGTGGGGGGACGAAGTATGAGCAGTTCCTC. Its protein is CASRSGGTKYEQFL.

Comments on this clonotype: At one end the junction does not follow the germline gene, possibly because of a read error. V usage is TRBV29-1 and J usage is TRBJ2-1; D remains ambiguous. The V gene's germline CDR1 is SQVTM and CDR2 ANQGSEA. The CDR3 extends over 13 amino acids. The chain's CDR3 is CSVLVLRFSLQIF. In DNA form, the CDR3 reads TGCAGCGTTTTGGTCCTACGCTTTAGTTTGCAGATCTTC.

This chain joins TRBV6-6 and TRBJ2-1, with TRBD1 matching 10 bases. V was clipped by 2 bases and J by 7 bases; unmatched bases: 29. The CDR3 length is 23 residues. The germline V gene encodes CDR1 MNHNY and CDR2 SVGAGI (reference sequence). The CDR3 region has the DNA TGTGCCAGCAGTTACCGCGGGACAGGGGTTCCTACTAGACGGAAGGGACTAAAAAATGAGCAGTTCTTC. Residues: CASSYRGTGVPTRRKGLKNEQFF.

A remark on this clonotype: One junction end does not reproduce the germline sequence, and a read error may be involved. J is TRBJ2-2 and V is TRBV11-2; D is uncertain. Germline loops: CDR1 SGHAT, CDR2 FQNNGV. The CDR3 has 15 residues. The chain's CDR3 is CANSPPGHFGGELFF. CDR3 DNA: TGTGCCAACAGCCCACCGGGTCACTTTGGCGGGGAGCTGTTTTTT.

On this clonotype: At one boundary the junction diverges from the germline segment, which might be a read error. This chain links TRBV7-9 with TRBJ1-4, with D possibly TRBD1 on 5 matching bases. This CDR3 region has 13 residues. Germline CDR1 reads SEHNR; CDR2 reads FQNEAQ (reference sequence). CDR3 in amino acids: CASRYTGNEKMFF. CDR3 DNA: TGTGCCAGCAGATATACAGGAAATGAAAAAATGTTTTTT.

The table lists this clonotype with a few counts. CDR3 loop: CASSLGPDYEQYF. Written as DNA, the CDR3 is TGTGCCAGCAGCTTAGGCCCGGACTACGAGCAGTACTTC. The chain uses TRBV7-8 and TRBJ2-7; D is uncertain. Germline V gene lookup returns CDR1 SGHVS and CDR2 FQNEAQ. V lost 1 base and J 3 bases, leaving 7 bases between the germline ends. The CDR3 extends over 13 amino acids.

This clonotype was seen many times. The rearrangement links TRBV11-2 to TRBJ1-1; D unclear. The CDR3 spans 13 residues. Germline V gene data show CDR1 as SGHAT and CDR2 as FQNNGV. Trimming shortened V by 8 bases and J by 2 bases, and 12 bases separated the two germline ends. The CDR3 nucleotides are TGTGCCAGCTTAGCCTCCTTAAACACTGAAGCTTTCTTT. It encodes CASLASLNTEAFF. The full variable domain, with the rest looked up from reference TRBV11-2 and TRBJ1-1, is EAGVAQSPRYKIIEKRQSVAFWCNPISGHATLYWYQQILGQGPKLLIQFQNNGVVDDSQLPKDRFSAERLKGVDSTLKIQPAKLEDSAVYLCASLASLNTEAFFGQGTRLTVV.

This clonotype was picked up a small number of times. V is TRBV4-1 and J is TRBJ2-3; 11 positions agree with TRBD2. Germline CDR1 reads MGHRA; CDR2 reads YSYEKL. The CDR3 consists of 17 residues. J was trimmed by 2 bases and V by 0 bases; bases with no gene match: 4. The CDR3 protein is CASSQDLLAGATDTQYF. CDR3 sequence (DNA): TGCGCCAGCAGCCAAGATCTACTAGCGGGAGCCACAGATACGCAGTATTTT.

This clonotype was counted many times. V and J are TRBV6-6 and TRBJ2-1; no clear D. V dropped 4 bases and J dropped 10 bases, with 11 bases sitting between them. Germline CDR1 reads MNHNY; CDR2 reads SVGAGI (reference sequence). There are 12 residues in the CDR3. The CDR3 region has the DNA TGTGCCAGCAGTTCTCGCCTTCAGGAGCAGTTCTTC. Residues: CASSSRLQEQFF.

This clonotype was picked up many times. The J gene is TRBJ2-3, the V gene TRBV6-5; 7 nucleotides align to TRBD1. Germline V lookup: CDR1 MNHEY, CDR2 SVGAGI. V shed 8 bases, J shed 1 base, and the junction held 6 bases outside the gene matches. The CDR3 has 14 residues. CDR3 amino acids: CASGRTGGTDTQYF. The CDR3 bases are TGTGCCAGCGGCCGAACAGGGGGCACAGATACGCAGTATTTT.

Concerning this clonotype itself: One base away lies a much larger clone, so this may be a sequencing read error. The CDR3, as DNA: TGCAGCGTTGGGAGGGGGGAGCAGGTGAACACTGAAGCTTTCTTT. It codes for CSVGRGEQVNTEAFF. V usage is TRBV29-1 and J usage is TRBJ1-1, with D possibly being TRBD1 (6 bases). The CDR3 contains 15 residues. Looked up from germline, CDR1 is SQVTM and CDR2 is ANQGSEA. Trimming cost V 4 bases and J 0 bases, with 15 bases left between them.

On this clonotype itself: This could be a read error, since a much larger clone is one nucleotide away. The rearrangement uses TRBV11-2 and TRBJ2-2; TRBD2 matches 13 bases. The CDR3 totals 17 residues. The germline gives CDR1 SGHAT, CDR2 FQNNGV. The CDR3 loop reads CANSLLAGGPGTGELFF. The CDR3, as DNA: TGTGCCAACAGCTTACTAGCGGGAGGGCCTGGCACCGGGGAGCTGTTTTTT.

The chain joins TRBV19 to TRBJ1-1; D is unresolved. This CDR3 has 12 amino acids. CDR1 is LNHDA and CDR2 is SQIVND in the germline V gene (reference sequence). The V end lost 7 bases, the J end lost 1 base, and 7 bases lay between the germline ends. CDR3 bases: TGTGCCAGTACGACCAGGAACACTGAAGCTTTCTTT. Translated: CASTTRNTEAFF.

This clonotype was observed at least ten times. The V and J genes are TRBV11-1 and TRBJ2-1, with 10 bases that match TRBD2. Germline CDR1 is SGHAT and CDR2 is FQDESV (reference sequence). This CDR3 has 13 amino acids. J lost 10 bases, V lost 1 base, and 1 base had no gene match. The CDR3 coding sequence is TGTGCCAGCAGCTTAGAGGGACTAGCGGAGCAGTTCTTC. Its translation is CASSLEGLAEQFF.

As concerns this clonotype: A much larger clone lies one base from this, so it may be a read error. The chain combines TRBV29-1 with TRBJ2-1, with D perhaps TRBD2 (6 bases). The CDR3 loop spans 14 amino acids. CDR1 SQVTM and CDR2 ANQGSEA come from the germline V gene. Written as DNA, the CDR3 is TGCAGCGTTGAGGGCGGGACCTCCTACAATGAGCAGTCCTTC. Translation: CSVEGGTSYNEQSF.

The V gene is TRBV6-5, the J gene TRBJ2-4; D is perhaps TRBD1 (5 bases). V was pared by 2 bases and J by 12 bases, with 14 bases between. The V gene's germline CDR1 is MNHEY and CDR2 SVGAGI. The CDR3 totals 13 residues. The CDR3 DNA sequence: TGTGCCAGCAGTTACGGCAGGGCTGACACTCAGTACTTC. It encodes CASSYGRADTQYF.

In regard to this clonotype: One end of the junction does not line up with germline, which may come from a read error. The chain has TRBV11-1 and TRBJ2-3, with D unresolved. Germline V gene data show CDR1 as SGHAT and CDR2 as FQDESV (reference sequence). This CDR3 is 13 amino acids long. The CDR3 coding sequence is TGTGCTAGCAGCCCGTCGACCGCAGATGCGCAATATTTT. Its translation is CASSPSTADAQYF. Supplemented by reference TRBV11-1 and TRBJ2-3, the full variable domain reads EAEVAQSPRYKITEKSQAVAFWCDPISGHATLYWYRQILGQGPELLVQFQDESVVDDSQLPKDRFSAERLKGVDSTLKIQPAELGDSAMYLCASSPSTADAQYFGPGTRLTVL.